This T cell receptor beta chain is from a study of cytomegalovirus exposure and HLA in healthy donors. The study's findings and limits: Previously analyzed data showed that most TCR beta V segments were productive at a frequency of about 87% or about 30%. Immune exposure information available was restricted to CMV serostatus. Cytomegalovirus association was assigned to about 150 TCR beta chains.

Use of 60 Vbeta and 13 Jbeta primers characterized the PCR. Original processing notes: Roughly 73 million unique TCR beta chains, around 11 million of them shared, were counted by a later analysis. Measured with immunoSEQ multiplex PCR; TCRdb has only the in-frame clones, and not every one. V, J and clone size are taken as reported in that table, and D and trimming were inferred from the DNA itself. The sample includes more than 85,000 clones, 60% to 80% of them seen just once. Details on this clone: What it recognizes is unknown.

The ends lost 1 base at V and 5 bases at J; junction bases unmatched: 2. This CDR3 spans 14 amino acids. Germline CDR1 SGHTA, CDR2 FQGNSA. This chain uses TRBV7-2 with TRBJ2-7; 10 nucleotides agree with TRBD2. Sample: PBMCs. The receptor was derived from a male donor in good health and CMV-seropositive. CDR3 amino acids: CASSLVAGGNEQYF. The CDR3 bases are TGTGCCAGCAGCTTAGTAGCGGGAGGCAACGAGCAGTACTTC.